This section outlines one T cell receptor beta chain sequence together with its context. Germline and junction disagree at one end, which may indicate a read error. The data belong to a study of cytomegalovirus exposure and HLA in healthy donors. The PCR contained 60 Vbeta and 13 Jbeta primers. The protocol was immunoSEQ multiplex PCR, while the TCRdb copy is restricted to in-frame clones and leaves out a portion. The sample yields under 150,000 clones, 70% to 80% seen once. The germline CDR1 and CDR2 sequences are SGHNT and YYREEE (reference sequence). The CDR3 length is 15 residues. The rearrangement uses TRBV5-4 and TRBJ2-2; possible D gene TRBD1, 6 bases. The sample taken for sequencing was PBMCs. The TCR originated in a woman between 50 and 59 years old in good health and CMV-seronegative. The CDR3: CASSLIGTNNGELFF. CDR3 nucleotides: TGTGCCAGCAGCTTGATAGGGACAAACAACGGGGAGCTGTTTTTT. The full variable domain, completed using reference TRBV5-4 and TRBJ2-2, is ETGVTQSPTHLIKTRGQQVTLRCSSQSGHNTVSWYQQALGQGPQFIFQYYREEENGRGNFPPRFSGLQFPNYSSELNVNALELDDSALYLCASSLIGTNNGELFFGEGSRLTVL.